This T cell receptor (beta chain) was sequenced in a study of T cell repertoires in cytomegalovirus infection. On the study more broadly: In public TCR beta signatures, there were indications of both CMV infection and matching HLA type.

Study-wide results and limits: CMV-specific HLA-C-restricted TCR beta clonotypes dominated the ex vivo response.

Details on this clonotype: Its antigen is currently unknown.

A single record per CDR3 protein comes from TCRdb applying MiXCR to the reads. In the table there are 250,000 or so distinct CDR3 sequences, more than 15% of which are singletons. The CDR3 extends over 15 amino acids. CDR1 and CDR2 from the germline V gene are LGHNA and YNFKEQ. J gave up 10 bases and V 4 bases, and 10 bases lay outside the gene matches. This chain uses TRBV4-2 with TRBJ1-6; 7 positions match TRBD1. The sample taken for sequencing was CD8+ T cells from PBMCs. The receptor was isolated from a human donor in good health (CMV status not recorded). Some clones in this sample may be carry-over from other donors' samples. CDR3 nucleotide sequence: TGTGCCAGCAGCCCCAAGGGGACAGAAGAGTCACCCCTCCACTTT. This codes for CASSPKGTEESPLHF.